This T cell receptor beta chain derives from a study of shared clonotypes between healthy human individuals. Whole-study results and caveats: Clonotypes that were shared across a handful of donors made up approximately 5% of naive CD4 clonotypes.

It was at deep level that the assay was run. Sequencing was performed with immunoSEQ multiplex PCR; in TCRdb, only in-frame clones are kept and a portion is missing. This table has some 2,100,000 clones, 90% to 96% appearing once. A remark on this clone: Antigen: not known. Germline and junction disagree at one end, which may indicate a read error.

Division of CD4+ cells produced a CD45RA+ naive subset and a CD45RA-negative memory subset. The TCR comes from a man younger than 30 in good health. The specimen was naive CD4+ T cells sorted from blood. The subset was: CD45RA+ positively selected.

For the CDR3, the DNA is TGTGCTAGCAGCCCCTCGGGACCGCAGACCCAGTACTTC. It is translated as CASSPSGPQTQYF. This rearrangement joins TRBV7-7 to TRBJ2-5, with D possibly called TRBD1 or TRBD2 (5 bases each). The CDR3 runs 13 residues. Germline CDR1 is SSHAT and CDR2 is FNYEAQ (reference sequence).